This T cell receptor beta chain comes out of a study of cytomegalovirus exposure and HLA in healthy donors. Whole-study results and caveats: A missense DCLRE1C variant was associated with V- and J-gene trimming of TCR beta chains in a later analysis, and an independent cohort replicated the association. There were several of the most significant clusters that appeared linked to common viral pathogens in a later analysis. What TCR beta sequences reportedly achieved was accurate prediction of HLA-A and HLA-B alleles in most subjects.

The PCR contained 60 Vbeta and 13 Jbeta primers. This table comes from immunoSEQ multiplex PCR, and its TCRdb copy is limited to in-frame clones, with some not included. Of fewer than 200,000 clones listed, more than 80% are singletons. The CDR3 runs to 15 residues. Comment on this clone: Antigen: not known. An end of the junction differs from the germline gene, which may be a read error. Additional DNA sequences in this sample encode the identical CDR3.

Sequencing input: PBMCs. The source of this sequence is a woman younger than 35 in good health and CMV-seronegative. The V call is TRBV23-1, the J call TRBJ1-1; 8 bases map to TRBD1. TRBV23-1 is an ORF, and what it does is uncertain. The CDR3 reads CASSQTGTGNTEAFF. For the CDR3, the DNA is TGTGCCAGCAGTCAAACCGGGACAGGGAACACTGAAGCTTTCTTT.